This T cell receptor beta chain was retrieved from a study of T cells expressing NK-cell markers. At the level of the study: Each TCR beta repertoire originated in sorted T cells that were CD3+CD56+NKG2C+, CD3+CD56+NKG2C- or CD3+CD56-NKG2C+. There were seven HCMV-seropositive donors and one seronegative donor among the eight sequenced.

Germline CDR1 and CDR2: MNHNY and SVGAGI (reference sequence). CDR3 length: 11 amino acids. Whole-study results and caveats: The share of CD8+ T cells held by dominant NKG2C+ clonotypes was roughly 1.0-7.5% in about six donors. Dominance of the CD3+CD56-NKG2C+ fraction by these clonotypes also held in several donors.

TCRdb reprocessed the 5' RACE reads and keeps a single row for each CDR3 protein, giving no DNA. Its table records about 170,000 distinct CDR3 sequences. Note on this clonotype: Antigen: not known.

The source material was blood T cells: a sorted CD56 or NKG2C T cell subset, CD4+ or CD8+ T cells, or bulk PBMC T cells (not recorded which). V is TRBV6-6 and J is TRBJ2-7; absent DNA, TCRdb's TRBD1 call cannot be checked. The receptor was isolated from a man aged 18-70 years in good health. CDR3 loop: CASSHGLSEYF.